This entry describes one T cell receptor beta chain. Its antigen is not identified. One junction end disagrees with the germline gene, perhaps due to a read error. This sample is part of a study of early T cells in non-severe SARS-CoV-2 infection. Study context: Chains stayed unpaired after sequencing of bulk RNA from unsorted whole blood.

Whole-study results and caveats: CD4 and private specificities were missed by VDJdb matching, which favored anti-spike CD8 responses.

CDR1 SQVTM and CDR2 ANQGSEA come from the germline V gene. The CDR3 totals 10 residues. Unique molecular identifiers were added to individual cDNA molecules. Using its own MiXCR run on the 5' RACE reads, TCRdb lists one record per CDR3 protein. Counted here are 50,000 to 70,000 distinct CDR3 sequences, around 5.7% occurring once; the ten biggest clones make up 3.4%. The clonotype was recovered from an adult who was a healthcare worker with PCR-confirmed SARS-CoV-2 infection or an uninfected control (not recorded which). This chain joins TRBV29-1 and TRBJ2-1; D remains ambiguous. The specimen comprised whole blood, sampled at baseline. As DNA, the CDR3 is TGCAGCGTTGAATCCCCCGGGCCCCCCTTC. Residues: CSVESPGPPF.